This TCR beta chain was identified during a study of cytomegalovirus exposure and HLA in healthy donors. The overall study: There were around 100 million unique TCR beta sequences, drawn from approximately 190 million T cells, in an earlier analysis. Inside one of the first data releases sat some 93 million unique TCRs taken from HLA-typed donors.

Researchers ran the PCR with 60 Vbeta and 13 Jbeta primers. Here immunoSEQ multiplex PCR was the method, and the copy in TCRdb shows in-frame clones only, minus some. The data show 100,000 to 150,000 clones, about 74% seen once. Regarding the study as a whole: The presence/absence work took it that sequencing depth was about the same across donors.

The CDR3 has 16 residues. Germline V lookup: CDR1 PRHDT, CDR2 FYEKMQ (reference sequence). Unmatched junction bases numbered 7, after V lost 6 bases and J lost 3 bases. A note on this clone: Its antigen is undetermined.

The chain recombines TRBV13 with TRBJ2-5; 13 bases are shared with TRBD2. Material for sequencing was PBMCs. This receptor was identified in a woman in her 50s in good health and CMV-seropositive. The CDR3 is CASRVTSGGAEETQYF. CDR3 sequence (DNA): TGTGCCAGCAGGGTTACTAGCGGGGGGGCCGAAGAGACCCAGTACTTC.